This TCR beta chain was sequenced for a study of PD-L1 blockade in urothelial cancer. Study-wide background: Blood samples contained a median about 130,000 T cells.

The time point here: pretreatment peripheral blood. The assay was immunoSEQ multiplex PCR, and TCRdb's table has in-frame clones only and misses some. In the table there are roughly 130,000 clones, around 84% of which are singletons. This CDR3 is 16 amino acids long. The junction had 2 bases not matched to a gene; V was cut back by 3 bases and J by 0 bases. The sample was PBMCs, taken around atezolizumab (anti-PD-L1) treatment. This sequence joins TRBV5-3 and TRBJ2-7; 14 bases align to TRBD2. TRBV5-3 is sorted into the ORF group, with uncertain function. The source is a man aged 50 or older with urothelial cancer. The CDR3 region is CARSWGLAGVSYEQYF. The CDR3 DNA is TGTGCCAGAAGCTGGGGACTAGCGGGAGTCTCCTACGAGCAGTACTTC.